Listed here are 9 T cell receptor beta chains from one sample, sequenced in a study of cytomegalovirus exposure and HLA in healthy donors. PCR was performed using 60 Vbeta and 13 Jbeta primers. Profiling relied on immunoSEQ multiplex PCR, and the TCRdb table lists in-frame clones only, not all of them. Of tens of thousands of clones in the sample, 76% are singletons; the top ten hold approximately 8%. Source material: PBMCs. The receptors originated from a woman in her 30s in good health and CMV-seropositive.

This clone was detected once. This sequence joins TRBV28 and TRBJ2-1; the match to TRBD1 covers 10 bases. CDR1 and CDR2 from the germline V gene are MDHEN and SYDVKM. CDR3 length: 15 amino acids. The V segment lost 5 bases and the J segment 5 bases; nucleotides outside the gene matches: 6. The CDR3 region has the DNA TGTGCCAGCAGTATACCGGGACAGGGGAACAATGAGCAGTTCTTC. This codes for CASSIPGQGNNEQFF.

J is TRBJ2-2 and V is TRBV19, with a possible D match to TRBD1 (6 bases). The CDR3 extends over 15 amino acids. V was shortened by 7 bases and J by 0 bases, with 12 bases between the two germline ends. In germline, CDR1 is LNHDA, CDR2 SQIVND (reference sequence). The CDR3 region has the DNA TGTGCCAGTAACAGGGACGGGTCGAACACCGGGGAGCTGTTTTTT. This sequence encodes CASNRDGSNTGELFF.

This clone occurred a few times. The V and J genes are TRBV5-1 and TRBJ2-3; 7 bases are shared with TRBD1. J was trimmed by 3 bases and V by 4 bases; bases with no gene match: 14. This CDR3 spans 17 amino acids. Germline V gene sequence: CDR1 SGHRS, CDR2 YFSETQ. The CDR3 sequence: CASSPAWTGEGTDTQYF. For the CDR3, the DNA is TGCGCCAGCAGCCCCGCCTGGACAGGTGAAGGGACAGATACGCAGTATTTT. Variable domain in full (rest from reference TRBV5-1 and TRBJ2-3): KAGVTQTPRYLIKTRGQQVTLSCSPISGHRSVSWYQQTPGQGLQFLFEYFSETQRNKGNFPGRFSGRQFSNSRSEMNVSTLELGDSALYLCASSPAWTGEGTDTQYFGPGTRLTVL.

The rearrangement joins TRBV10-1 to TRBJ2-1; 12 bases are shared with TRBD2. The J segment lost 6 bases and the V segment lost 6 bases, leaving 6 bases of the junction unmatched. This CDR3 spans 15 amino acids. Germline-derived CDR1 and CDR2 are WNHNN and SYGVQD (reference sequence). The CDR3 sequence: CASSLGLAGTNEQFF. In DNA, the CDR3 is TGCGCCAGCAGCCTAGGACTAGCGGGGACCAATGAGCAGTTCTTC.

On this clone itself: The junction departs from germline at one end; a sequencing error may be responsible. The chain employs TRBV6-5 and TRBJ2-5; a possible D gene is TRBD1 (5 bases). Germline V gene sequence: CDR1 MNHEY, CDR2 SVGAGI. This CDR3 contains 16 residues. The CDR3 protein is CARSYSRTQGQETQYF. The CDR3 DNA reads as TGTGCCCGCAGTTACTCGAGGACCCAGGGTCAAGAGACCCAGTACTTC.

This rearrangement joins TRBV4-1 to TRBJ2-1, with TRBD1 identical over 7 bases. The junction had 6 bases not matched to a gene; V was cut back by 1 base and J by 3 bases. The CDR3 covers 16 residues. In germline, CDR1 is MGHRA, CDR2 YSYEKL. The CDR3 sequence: CASSQAGTAIYNEQFF. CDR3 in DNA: TGCGCCAGCAGCCAAGCGGGGACAGCGATCTACAATGAGCAGTTCTTC.

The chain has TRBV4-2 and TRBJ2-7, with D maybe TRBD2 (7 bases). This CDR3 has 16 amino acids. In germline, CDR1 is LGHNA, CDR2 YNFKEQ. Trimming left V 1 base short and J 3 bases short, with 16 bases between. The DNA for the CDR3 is TGTGCCAGCAGCCAAGTTGGGAGGGGGAACGTCTACGAGCAGTACTTC. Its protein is CASSQVGRGNVYEQYF.

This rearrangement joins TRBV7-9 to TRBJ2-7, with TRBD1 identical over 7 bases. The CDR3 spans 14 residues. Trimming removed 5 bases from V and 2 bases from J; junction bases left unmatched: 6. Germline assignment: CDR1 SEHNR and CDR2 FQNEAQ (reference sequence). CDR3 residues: CASSLGQAPYEQYF. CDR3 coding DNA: TGTGCCAGCAGCCTCGGACAGGCCCCCTACGAGCAGTACTTC.

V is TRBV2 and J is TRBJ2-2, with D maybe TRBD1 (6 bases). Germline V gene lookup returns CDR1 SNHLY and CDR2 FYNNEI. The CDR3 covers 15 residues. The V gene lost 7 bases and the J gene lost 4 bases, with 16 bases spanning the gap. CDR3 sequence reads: CASTRQGTSTGELFF. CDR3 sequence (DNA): TGTGCCAGCACCCGTCAGGGGACGAGCACCGGGGAGCTGTTTTTT.